The clone carrying this T cell receptor (beta chain) was detected a few times. Normal lung was sampled as far from the tumour as possible, at least 3 cm. Profiling relied on immunoSEQ multiplex PCR, and the TCRdb table lists in-frame clones only, not all of them. Of under 3,000 clones listed, roughly 76% are singletons. The sample originates from a study of immune cell composition in non-small cell lung cancer. This CDR3 is built from 15 residues. Looked up from germline, CDR1 is GTSNPN and CDR2 is SVGIG (reference sequence). Germline trimming cut 3 bases from V and 8 bases from J; bases unmatched to any gene: 13. This sample was also put to use in a study of CD4 T cells in lung cancer. From that study: CD4+ clones recognizing candidate mutation-encoded neoepitopes were isolated from blood. Tumor and non-adjacent lung came from curative-intent resections for stage I-III non-small cell lung cancer. Most patients were former smokers with adenocarcinoma or squamous histology. In vitro naive T-cell priming might explain some blood-derived responses.

Sequencing was done on a sample of non-adjacent lung tissue. The receptor was isolated from a human donor with non-small cell lung cancer. V gene TRBV30 combines with J gene TRBJ1-2; 9 bases match TRBD1. The CDR3 loop reads CAWSDRIRTGVGYTF. The CDR3 DNA reads as TGTGCCTGGAGCGATCGAATAAGGACAGGGGTAGGCTACACCTTC.